This T cell receptor (beta chain) derives from a study of CD4 T cells in relation to SARS-CoV-2 and coronaviruses. About the research overall: PBMCs were cultured with antigen for less than twelve days before TCR beta sequencing. No peptide or an HIV-1 Nef peptide pool served as negative control. The restricting HLA molecule for shared crossreactive spike epitopes was mapped.

This clone was seen a single time. Its antigen is unidentified. Before the COVID-19 pandemic, during about 2010-2018, CD4+ T cells were taken from unexposed donors. Isolation of CD4+ T cells took place after about 9 days in culture. CDR3 length equals 14 residues. Germline CDR1 reads SNHLY; CDR2 reads FYNNEI. V gave up 7 bases and J gave up 0 bases, with 10 bases separating them. Sequencing used immunoSEQ multiplex PCR; TCRdb keeps in-frame clones, though not all of them. The sample lists about 19,000 clones; roughly 77% were seen once. This TCR came from a human donor in good health. V and J are TRBV2 and TRBJ2-1; the D gene is possibly TRBD2 (5 bases). Specimen: CD4+ T cells from PBMCs, cultured in vitro. The CDR3 sequence is CASIGLASYNEQFF. The CDR3 nucleotides read TGTGCCAGCATAGGGCTAGCCTCCTACAATGAGCAGTTCTTC. The entire variable domain, with the rest obtained from reference TRBV2 and TRBJ2-1, is as follows: EPEVTQTPSHQVTQMGQEVILRCVPISNHLYFYWYRQILGQKVEFLVSFYNNEISEKSEIFDDQFSVERPDGSNFTLKIRSTKLEDSAMYFCASIGLASYNEQFFGPGTRLTVL.